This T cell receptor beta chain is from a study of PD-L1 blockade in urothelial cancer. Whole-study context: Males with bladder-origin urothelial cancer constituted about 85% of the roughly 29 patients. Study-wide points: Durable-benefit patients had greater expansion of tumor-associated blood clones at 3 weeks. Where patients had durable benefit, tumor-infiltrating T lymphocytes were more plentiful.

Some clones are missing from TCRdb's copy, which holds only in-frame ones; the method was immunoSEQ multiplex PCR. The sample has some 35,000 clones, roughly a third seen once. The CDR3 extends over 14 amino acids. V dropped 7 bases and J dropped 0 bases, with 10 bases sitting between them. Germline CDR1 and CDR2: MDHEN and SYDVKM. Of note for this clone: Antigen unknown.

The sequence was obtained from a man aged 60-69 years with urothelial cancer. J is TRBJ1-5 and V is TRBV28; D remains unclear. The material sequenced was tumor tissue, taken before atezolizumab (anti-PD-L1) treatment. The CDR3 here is CASIGSDSNQPQHF. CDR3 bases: TGTGCCAGCATCGGGTCAGATAGCAATCAGCCCCAGCATTTT.